This TCR beta chain was retrieved from a study of T cells in localized non-small cell lung cancer. Study-level results: T cell clonality was highest in uninvolved adjacent lung, above tumor. Median detection of top 100 tumor clones in adjacent lung was 55 to 60 clones. Higher blood T cell density went with longer overall survival.

Here immunoSEQ multiplex PCR was the method, and the copy in TCRdb shows in-frame clones only, minus some. This sample has around 55,000 clones, with around 87% found just once. Only one count was recorded for this clone. Antigen: not known. The CDR3 has 15 residues. The germline V gene encodes CDR1 LGHNA and CDR2 YNFKEQ. J gave up 8 bases and V 4 bases, and 9 bases lay outside the gene matches. The receptor's source is a female donor with stage II lung adenocarcinoma. The chain combines TRBV4-2 with TRBJ1-4, with 8 bases identical to TRBD1. The sample here was PBMCs, taken before any cancer treatment. The CDR3 DNA sequence: TGTGCCAGCAGCCCCGGACAGGGAACGGGGGAAAAACTGTTTTTT. This sequence encodes CASSPGQGTGEKLFF.